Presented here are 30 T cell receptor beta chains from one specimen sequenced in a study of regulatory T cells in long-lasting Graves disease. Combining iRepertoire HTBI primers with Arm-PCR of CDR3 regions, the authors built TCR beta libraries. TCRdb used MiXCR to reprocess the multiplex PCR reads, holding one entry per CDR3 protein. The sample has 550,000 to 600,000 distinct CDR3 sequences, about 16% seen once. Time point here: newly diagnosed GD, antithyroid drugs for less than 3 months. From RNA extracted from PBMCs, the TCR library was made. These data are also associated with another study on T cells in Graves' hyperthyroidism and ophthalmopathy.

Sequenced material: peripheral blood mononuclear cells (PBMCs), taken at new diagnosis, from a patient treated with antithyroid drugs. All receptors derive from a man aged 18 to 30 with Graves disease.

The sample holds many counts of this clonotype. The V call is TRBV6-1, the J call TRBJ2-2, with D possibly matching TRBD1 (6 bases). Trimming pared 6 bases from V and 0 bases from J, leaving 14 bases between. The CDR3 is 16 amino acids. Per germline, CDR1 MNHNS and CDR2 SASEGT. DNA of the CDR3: TGTGCCAGCAGGGGGCCGGACAGCACGAACACCGGGGAGCTGTTTTTT. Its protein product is CASRGPDSTNTGELFF.

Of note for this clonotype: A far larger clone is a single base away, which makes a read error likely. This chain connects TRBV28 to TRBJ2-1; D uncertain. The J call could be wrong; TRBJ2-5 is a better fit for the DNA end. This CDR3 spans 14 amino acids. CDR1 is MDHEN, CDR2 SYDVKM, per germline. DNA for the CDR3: TGTGCCAGCAGTCTGAGGCAGCCGCAAGGGACCCAGTACTTC. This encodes CASSLRQPQGTQYF.

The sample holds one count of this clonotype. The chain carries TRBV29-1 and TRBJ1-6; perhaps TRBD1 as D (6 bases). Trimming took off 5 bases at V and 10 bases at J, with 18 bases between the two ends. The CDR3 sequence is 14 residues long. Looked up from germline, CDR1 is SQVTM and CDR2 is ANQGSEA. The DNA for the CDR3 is TGCAGCGTTCGCCTACAGGGAGCAGGGTCACCCCTCCACTTT. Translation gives CSVRLQGAGSPLHF.

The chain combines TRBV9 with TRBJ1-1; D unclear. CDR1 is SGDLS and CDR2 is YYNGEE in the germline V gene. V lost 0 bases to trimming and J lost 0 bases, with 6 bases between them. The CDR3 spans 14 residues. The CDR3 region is CASSVGAVNTEAFF. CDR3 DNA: TGTGCCAGCAGCGTAGGGGCGGTGAACACTGAAGCTTTCTTT.

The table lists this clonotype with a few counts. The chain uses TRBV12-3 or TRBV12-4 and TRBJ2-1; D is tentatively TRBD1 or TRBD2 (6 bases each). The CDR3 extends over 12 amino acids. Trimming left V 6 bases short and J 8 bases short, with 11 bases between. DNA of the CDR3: TGTGCCAGCAGAGAGGAGGGGGATGAGCAGTTCTTC. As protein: CASREEGDEQFF.

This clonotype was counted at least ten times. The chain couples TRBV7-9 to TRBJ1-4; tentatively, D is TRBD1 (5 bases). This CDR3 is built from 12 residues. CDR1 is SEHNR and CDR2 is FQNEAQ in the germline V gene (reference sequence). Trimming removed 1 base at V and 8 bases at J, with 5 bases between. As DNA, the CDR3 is TGTGCCAGCAGCTTAGGACAGGAAAAACTGTTTTTT. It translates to CASSLGQEKLFF.

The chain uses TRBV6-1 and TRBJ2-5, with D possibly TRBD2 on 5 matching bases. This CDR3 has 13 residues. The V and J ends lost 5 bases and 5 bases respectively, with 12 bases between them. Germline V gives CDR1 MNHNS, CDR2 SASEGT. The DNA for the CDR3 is TGTGCCAGCAGTCCGGGAAGGAGGGAGACCCAGTACTTC. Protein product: CASSPGRRETQYF.

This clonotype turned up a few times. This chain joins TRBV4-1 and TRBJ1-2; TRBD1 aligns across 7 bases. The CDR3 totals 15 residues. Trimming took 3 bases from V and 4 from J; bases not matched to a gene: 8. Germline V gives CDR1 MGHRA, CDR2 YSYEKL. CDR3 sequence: CASSQDGQASYGYTF. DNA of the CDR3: TGCGCCAGCAGCCAGGACGGACAGGCGAGCTATGGCTACACCTTC.

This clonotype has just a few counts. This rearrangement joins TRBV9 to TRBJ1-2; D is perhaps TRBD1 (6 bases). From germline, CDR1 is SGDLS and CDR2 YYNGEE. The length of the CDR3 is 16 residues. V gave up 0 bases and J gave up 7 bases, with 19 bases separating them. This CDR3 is CASSVAPQGYSGGYTF. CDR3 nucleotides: TGTGCCAGCAGCGTAGCCCCCCAGGGGTACTCCGGTGGCTACACCTTC.

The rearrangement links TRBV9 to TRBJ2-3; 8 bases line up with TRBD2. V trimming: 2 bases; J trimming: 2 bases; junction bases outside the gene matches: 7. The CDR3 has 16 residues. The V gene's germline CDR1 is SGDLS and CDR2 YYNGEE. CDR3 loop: CASSVRGTRATDTQYF. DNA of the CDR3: TGTGCCAGCAGCGTTAGGGGGACTAGGGCCACAGATACGCAGTATTTT.

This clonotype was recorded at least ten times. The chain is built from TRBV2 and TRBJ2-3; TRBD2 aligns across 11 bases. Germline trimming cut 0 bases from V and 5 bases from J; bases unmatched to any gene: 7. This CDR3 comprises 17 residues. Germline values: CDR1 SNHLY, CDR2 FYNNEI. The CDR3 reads CASSEASGGTSGDTQYF. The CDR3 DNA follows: TGTGCCAGCAGTGAAGCGAGTGGGGGGACTAGCGGAGATACGCAGTATTTT.

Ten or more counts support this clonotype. The DNA of the CDR3 is TGCGCCAGCAAGGAGAGTAGCTCCTACGAGCAGTACTTC. Its translation is CASKESSSYEQYF. The rearrangement joins TRBV5-1 to TRBJ2-7; D remains ambiguous. The V gene lost 6 bases and the J gene lost 0 bases, with 10 bases spanning the gap. Germline V gene data show CDR1 as SGHRS and CDR2 as YFSETQ. This CDR3 spans 13 amino acids.

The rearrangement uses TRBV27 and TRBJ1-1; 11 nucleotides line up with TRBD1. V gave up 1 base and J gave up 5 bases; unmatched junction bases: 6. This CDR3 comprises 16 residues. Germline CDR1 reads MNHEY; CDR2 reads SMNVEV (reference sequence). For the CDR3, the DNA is TGTGCCAGCAGTTTATGGACAGGGGGCGCGAGGACTGAAGCTTTCTTT. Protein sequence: CASSLWTGGARTEAFF.

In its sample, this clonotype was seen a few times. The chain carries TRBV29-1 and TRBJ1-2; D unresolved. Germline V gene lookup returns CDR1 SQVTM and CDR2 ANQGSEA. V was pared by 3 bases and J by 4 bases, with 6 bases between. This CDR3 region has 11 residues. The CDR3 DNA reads TGCAGCGTTGAGGCCCTCTATGGCTACACCTTC. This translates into CSVEALYGYTF.

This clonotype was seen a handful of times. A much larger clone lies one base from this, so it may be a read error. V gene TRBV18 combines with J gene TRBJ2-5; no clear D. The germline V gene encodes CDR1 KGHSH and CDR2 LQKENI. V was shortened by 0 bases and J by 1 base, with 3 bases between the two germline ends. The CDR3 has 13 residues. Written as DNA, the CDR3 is TGTGCCAGCTCACCACCGCCCCAAGAGACCCAGTACTTC. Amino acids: CASSPPPQETQYF. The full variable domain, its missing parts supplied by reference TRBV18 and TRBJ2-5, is NAGVMQNPRHLVRRRGQEARLRCSPMKGHSHVYWYRQLPEEGLKFMVYLQKENIIDESGMPKERFSAEFPKEGPSILRIQQVVRGDSAAYFCASSPPPQETQYFGPGTRLLVL.

For the CDR3, the DNA is TGCGCCAGCAGCTGGCTAGCGGGAACCTACGAGCAGTACTTC. This sequence encodes CASSWLAGTYEQYF. This sequence joins TRBV5-1 and TRBJ2-7; 9 bases are a match to TRBD2. There are 14 residues in the CDR3. V was clipped by 3 bases and J by 2 bases; unmatched bases: 3. From germline, CDR1 is SGHRS and CDR2 YFSETQ.

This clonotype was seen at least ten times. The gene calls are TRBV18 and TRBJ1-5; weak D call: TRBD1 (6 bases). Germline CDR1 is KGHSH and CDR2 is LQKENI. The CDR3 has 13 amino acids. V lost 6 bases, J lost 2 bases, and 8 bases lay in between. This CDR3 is CASSEGGNQPQHF. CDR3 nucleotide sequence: TGTGCCAGCTCGGAGGGGGGCAATCAGCCCCAGCATTTT.

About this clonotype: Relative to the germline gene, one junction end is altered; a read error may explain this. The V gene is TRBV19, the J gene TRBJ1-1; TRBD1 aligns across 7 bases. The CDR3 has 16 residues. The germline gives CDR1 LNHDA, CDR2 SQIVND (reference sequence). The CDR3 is CAGSRGLRAGTDEAFF. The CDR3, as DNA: TGTGCCGGTAGTCGGGGTTTGAGGGCCGGGACAGACGAAGCTTTCTTT.

The DNA for the CDR3 is TGTGCCAGCAGCTTATACGGTCTCAGCACAGATACGCAGTATTTT. This translates into CASSLYGLSTDTQYF. This chain uses TRBV7-3 with TRBJ2-3; D is undetermined. CDR1 and CDR2 (germline): SGHTA, FQGTGA. V was cut by 2 bases and J by 0 bases, with 9 bases left in between. This CDR3 spans 15 amino acids. Looking up the rest from reference TRBV7-3 and TRBJ2-3 gives the full variable domain: GAGVSQTPSNKVTEKGKYVELRCDPISGHTALYWYRQSLGQGPEFLIYFQGTGAADDSGLPNDRFFAVRPEGSVSTLKIQRTERGDSAVYLCASSLYGLSTDTQYFGPGTRLTVL.

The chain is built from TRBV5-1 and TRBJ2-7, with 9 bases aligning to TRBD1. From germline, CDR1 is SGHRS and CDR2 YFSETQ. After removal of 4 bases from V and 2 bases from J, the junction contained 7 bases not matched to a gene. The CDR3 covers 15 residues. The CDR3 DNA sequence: TGCGCCAGCAGCCGAACCGGGACAGGGCCCTACGAGCAGTACTTC. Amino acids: CASSRTGTGPYEQYF.

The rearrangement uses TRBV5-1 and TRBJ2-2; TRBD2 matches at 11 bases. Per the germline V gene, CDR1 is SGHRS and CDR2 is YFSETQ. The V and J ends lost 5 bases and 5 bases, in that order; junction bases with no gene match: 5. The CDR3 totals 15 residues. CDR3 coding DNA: TGCGCCAGCAGGGGGACTAGCGGTTGGACCGGGGAGCTGTTTTTT. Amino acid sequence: CASRGTSGWTGELFF.

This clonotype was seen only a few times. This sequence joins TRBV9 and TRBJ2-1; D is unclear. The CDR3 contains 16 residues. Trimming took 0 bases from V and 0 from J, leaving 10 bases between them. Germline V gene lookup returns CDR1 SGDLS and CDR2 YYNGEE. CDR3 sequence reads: CASSVGGRNSYNEQFF. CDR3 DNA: TGTGCCAGCAGCGTAGGTGGACGCAACTCCTACAATGAGCAGTTCTTC.

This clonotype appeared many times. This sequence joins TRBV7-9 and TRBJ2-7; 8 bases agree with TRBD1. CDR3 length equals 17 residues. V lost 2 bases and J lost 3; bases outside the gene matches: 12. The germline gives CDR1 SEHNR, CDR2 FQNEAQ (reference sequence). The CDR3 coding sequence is TGTGCCAGCAGCTTATTACTCCCAGGGGGCCGAGGCTACGAGCAGTACTTC. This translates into CASSLLLPGGRGYEQYF.

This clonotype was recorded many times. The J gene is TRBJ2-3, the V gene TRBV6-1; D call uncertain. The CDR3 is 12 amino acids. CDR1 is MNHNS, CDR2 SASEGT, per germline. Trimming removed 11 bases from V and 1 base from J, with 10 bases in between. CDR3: CAVQSGTDTQYF. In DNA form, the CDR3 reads TGTGCCGTACAAAGCGGCACAGATACGCAGTATTTT.

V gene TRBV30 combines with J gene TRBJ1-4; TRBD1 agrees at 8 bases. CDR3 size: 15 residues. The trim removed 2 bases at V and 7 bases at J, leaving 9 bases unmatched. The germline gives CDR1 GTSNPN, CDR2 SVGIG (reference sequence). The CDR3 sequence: CAWSLGRGPREKLFF. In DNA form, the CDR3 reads TGTGCCTGGAGTCTCGGCAGGGGGCCTCGTGAAAAACTGTTTTTT.

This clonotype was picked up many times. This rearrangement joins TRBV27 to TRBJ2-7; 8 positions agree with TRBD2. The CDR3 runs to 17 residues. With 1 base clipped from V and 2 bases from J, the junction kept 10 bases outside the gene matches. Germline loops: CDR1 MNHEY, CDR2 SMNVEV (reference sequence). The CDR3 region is CASSLYPLSGSPYEQYF. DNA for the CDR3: TGTGCCAGCAGTTTATACCCCCTCAGCGGGAGTCCCTACGAGCAGTACTTC.

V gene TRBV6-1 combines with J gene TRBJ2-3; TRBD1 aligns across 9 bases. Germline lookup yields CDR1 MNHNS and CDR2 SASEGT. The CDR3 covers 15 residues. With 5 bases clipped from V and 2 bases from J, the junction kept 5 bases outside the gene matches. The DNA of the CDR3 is TGTGCCAGCAGTCAGGACAGGGGTAACACAGATACGCAGTATTTT. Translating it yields CASSQDRGNTDTQYF.

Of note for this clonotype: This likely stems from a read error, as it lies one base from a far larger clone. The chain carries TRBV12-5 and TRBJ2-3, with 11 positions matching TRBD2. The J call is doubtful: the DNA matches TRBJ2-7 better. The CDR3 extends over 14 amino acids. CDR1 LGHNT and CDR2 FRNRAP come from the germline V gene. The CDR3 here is CASASGTSGNEQYF. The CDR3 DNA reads TGTGCTAGTGCCTCGGGGACTAGCGGAAATGAGCAGTACTTC.

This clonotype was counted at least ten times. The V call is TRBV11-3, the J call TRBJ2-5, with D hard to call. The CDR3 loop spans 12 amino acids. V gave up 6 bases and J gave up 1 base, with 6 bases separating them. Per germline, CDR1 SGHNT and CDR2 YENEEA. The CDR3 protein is CASSQFQETQYF. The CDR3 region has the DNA TGTGCCAGCAGTCAGTTCCAAGAGACCCAGTACTTC. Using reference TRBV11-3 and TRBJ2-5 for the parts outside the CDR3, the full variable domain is EAGVVQSPRYKIIEKKQPVAFWCNPISGHNTLYWYLQNLGQGPELLIRYENEEAVDDSQLPKDRFSAERLKGVDSTLKIQPAELGDSAVYLCASSQFQETQYFGPGTRLLVL.

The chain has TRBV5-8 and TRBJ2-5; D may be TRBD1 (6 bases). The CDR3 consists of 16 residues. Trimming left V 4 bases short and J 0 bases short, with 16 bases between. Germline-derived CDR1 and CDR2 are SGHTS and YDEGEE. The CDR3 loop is CASSGGRGSYQETQYF. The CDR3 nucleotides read TGTGCCAGCAGCGGAGGCAGGGGATCGTACCAAGAGACCCAGTACTTC.